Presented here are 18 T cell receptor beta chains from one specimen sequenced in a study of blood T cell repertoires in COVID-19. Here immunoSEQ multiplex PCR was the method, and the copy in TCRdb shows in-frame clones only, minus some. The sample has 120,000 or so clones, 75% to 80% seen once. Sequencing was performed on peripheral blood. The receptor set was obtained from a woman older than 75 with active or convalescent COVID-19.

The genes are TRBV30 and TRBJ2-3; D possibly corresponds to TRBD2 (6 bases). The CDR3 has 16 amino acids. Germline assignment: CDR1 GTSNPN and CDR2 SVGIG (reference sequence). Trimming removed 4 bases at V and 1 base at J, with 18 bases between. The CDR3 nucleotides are TGTGCCTGGACGGGAGTTAGGGGCGGGGGCACAGATACGCAGTATTTT. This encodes CAWTGVRGGGTDTQYF.

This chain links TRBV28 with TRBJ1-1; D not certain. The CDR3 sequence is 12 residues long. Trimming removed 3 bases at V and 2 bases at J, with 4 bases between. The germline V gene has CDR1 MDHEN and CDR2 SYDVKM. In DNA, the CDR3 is TGTGCCAGCAGTTTCTACAACACTGAAGCTTTCTTT. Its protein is CASSFYNTEAFF.

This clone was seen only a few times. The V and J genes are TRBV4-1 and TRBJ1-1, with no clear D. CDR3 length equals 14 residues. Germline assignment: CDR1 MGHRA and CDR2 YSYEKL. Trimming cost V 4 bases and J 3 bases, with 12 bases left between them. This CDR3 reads CASSRLPSDTEAFF. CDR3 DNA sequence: TGCGCCAGCAGCCGCCTGCCTTCGGACACTGAAGCTTTCTTT.

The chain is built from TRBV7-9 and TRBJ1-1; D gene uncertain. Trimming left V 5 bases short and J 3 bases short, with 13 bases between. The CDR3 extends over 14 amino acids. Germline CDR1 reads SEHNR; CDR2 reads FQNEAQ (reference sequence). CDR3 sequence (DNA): TGTGCCAGCAGCCTGGGCGTGGGCGACACTGAAGCTTTCTTT. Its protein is CASSLGVGDTEAFF. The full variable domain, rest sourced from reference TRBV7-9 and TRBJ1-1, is DTGVSQNPRHKITKRGQNVTFRCDPISEHNRLYWYRQTLGQGPEFLTYFQNEAQLEKSRLLSDRFSAERPKGSFSTLEIQRTEQGDSAMYLCASSLGVGDTEAFFGQGTRLTVV.

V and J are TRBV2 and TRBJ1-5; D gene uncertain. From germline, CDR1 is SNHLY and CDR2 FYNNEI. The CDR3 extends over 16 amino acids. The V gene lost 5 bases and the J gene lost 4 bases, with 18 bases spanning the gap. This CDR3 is CASSNRPGRLNQPQHF. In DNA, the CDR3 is TGTGCCAGCAGTAATCGTCCGGGTCGACTGAATCAGCCCCAGCATTTT.

CDR3 residues: CASSLIAGWGRGTQYF. The CDR3 nucleotides read TGTGCCAGCAGTTTAATAGCGGGATGGGGCCGGGGTACGCAGTATTTT. V usage is TRBV27 and J usage is TRBJ2-3, with 8 nucleotides matching TRBD2. The CDR3 runs to 16 residues. V was clipped by 2 bases and J by 8 bases; unmatched bases: 12. The germline CDR1 and CDR2 sequences are MNHEY and SMNVEV (reference sequence).

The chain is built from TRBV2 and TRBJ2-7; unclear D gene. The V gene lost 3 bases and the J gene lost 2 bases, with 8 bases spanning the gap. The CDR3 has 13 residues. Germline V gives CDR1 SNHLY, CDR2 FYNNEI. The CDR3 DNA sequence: TGTGCCAGCAGTGACGGCGGAACCTACGAGCAGTACTTC. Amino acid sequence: CASSDGGTYEQYF.

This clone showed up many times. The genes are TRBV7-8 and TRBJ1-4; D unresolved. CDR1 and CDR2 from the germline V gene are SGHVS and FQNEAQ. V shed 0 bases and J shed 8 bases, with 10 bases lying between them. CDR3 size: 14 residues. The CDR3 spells CASSLAGRREKLFF. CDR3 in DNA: TGTGCCAGCAGCTTAGCAGGGAGGAGGGAAAAACTGTTTTTT.

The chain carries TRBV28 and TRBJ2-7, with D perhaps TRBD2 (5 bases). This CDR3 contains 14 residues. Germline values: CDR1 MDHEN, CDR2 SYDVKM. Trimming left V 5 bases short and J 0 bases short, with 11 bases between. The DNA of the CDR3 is TGTGCCAGCAGTCAAGTAGCGCGCTCCTACGAGCAGTACTTC. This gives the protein CASSQVARSYEQYF.

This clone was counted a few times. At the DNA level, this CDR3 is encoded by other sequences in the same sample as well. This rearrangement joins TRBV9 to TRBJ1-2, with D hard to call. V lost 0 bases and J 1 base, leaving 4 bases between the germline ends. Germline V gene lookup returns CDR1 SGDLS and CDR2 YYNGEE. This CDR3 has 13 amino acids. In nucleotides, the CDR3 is TGTGCCAGCAGCGTAGACAGTAACTATGGCTACACCTTC. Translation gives CASSVDSNYGYTF. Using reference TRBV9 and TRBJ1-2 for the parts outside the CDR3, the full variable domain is DSGVTQTPKHLITATGQRVTLRCSPRSGDLSVYWYQQSLDQGLQFLIQYYNGEERAKGNILERFSAQQFPDLHSELNLSSLELGDSALYFCASSVDSNYGYTFGSGTRLTVV.

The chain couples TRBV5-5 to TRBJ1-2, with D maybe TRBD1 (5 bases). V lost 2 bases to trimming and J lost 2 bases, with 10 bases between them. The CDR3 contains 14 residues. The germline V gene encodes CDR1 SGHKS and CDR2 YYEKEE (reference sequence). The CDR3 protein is CASSLERQNYGYTF. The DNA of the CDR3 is TGTGCCAGCAGCTTAGAGAGACAGAACTATGGCTACACCTTC.

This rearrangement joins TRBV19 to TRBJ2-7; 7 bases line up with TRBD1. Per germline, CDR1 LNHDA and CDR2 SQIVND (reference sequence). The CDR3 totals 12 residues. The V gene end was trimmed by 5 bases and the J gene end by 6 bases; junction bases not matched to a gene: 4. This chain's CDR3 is CASSDSGGEQYF. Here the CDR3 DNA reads TGTGCCAGTAGTGACTCAGGGGGCGAGCAGTACTTC.

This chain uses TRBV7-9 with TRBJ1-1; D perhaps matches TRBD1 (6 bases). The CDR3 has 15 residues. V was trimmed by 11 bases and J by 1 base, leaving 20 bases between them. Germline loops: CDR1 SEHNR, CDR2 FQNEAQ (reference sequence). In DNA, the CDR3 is TGTGCCTCCTCGGTAAACAGGGCCCGGAACACTGAAGCTTTCTTT. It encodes CASSVNRARNTEAFF.

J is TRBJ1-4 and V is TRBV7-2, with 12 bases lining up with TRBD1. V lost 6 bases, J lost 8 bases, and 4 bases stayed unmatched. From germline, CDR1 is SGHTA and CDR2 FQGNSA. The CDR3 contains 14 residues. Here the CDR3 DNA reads TGTGCCAGCAGGGGACAGGGGGCATCGGAAAAACTGTTTTTT. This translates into CASRGQGASEKLFF.

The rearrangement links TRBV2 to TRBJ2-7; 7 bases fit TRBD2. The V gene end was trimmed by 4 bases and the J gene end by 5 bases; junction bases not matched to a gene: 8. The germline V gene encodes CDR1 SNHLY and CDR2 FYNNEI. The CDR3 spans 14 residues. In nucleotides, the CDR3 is TGTGCCAGCAGTGCTAGGACTAGTCTCCACGAGCAGTACTTC. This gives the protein CASSARTSLHEQYF.

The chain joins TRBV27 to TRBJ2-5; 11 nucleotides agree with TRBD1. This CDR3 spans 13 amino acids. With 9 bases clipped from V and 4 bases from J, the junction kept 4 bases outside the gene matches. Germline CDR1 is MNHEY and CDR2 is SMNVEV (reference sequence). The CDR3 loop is CASGQGARETQYF. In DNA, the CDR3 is TGTGCCAGTGGACAGGGGGCGAGAGAGACCCAGTACTTC.

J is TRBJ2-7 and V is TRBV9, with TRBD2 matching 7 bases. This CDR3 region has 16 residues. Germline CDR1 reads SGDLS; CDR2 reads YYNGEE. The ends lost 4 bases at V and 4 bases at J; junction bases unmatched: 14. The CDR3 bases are TGTGCCAGCAGCTCAGATCTGGCGGGAGCGGCGTACGAGCAGTACTTC. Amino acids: CASSSDLAGAAYEQYF.

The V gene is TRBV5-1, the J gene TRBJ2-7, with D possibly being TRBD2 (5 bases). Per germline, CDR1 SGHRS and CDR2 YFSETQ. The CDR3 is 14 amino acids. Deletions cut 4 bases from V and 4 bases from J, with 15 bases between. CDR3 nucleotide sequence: TGCGCCAGCAGCCCCAAGGACCGGGATTACGAGCAGTACTTC. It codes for CASSPKDRDYEQYF.